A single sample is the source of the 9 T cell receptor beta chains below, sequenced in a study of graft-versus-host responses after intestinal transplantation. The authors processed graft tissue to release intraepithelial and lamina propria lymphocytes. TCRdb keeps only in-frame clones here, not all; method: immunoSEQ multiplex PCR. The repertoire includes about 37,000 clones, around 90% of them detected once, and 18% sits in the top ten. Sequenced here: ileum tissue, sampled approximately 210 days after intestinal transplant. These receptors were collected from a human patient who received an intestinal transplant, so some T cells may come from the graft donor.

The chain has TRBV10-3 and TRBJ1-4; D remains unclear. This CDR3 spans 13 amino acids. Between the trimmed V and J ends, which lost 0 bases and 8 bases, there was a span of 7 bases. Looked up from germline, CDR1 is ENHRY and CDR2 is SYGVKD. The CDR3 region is CAISESLGEKLFF. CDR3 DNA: TGTGCCATCAGTGAGTCGCTCGGGGAAAAACTGTTTTTT.

This CDR3 reads CASSFRLAGSDTQYF. The CDR3 nucleotides are TGTGCCAGCAGCTTCCGACTAGCGGGATCGGATACGCAGTATTTT. The chain carries TRBV7-2 and TRBJ2-3; TRBD2 agrees at 11 bases. This CDR3 is 15 amino acids long. Germline lookup yields CDR1 SGHTA and CDR2 FQGNSA. The ends lost 3 bases at V and 6 bases at J; junction bases unmatched: 5.

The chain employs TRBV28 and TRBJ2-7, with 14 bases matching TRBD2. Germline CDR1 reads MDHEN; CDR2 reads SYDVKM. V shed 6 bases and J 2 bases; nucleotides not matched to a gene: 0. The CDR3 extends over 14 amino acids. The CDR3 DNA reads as TGTGCCAGCAGGACTAGCGGGGGGGCCTACGAGCAGTACTTC. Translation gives CASRTSGGAYEQYF.

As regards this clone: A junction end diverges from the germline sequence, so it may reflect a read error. CDR3 in amino acids: CASSHGRGYTGELLF. CDR3 in DNA: TGTGCCAGCAGCCACGGACGGGGGTACACCGGGGAGCTGCTTTTT. The rearrangement joins TRBV2 to TRBJ2-2; D may be TRBD2 (6 bases). This CDR3 is 15 amino acids long. Germline V gene sequence: CDR1 SNHLY, CDR2 FYNNEI.

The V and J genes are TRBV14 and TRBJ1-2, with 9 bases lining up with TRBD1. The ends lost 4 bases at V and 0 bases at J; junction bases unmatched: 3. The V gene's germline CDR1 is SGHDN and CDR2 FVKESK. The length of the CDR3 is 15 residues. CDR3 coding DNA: TGTGCCAGCAGCCGTAGGACAGGGGCTAACTATGGCTACACCTTC. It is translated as CASSRRTGANYGYTF. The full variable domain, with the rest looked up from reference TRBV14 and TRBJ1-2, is EAGVTQFPSHSVIEKGQTVTLRCDPISGHDNLYWYRRVMGKEIKFLLHFVKESKQDESGMPNNRFLAERTGGTYSTLKVQPAELEDSGVYFCASSRRTGANYGYTFGSGTRLTVV.

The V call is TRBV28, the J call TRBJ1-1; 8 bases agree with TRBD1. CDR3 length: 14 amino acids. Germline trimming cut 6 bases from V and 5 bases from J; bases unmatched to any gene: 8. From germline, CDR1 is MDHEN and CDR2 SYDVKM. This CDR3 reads CASRSTGVRTEAFF. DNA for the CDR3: TGTGCCAGCAGGTCGACAGGGGTAAGAACTGAAGCTTTCTTT. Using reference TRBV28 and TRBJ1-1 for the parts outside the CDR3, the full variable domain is DVKVTQSSRYLVKRTGEKVFLECVQDMDHENMFWYRQDPGLGLRLIYFSYDVKMKEKGDIPEGYSVSREKKERFSLILESASTNQTSMYLCASRSTGVRTEAFFGQGTRLTVV.

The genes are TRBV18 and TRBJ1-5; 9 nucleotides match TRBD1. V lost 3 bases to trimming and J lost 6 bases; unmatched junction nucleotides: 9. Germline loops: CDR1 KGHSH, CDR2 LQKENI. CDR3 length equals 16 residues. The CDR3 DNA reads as TGTGCCAGCTCACCCGCATTCACAGGGGGCGGTCAGCCCCAGCATTTT. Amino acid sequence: CASSPAFTGGGQPQHF.

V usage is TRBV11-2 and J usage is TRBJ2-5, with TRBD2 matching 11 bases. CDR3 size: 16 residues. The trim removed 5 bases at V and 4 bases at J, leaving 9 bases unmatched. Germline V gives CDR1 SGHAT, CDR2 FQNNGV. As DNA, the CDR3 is TGTGCCAGCAGCCCGGGGTTAGCGGGAGGGCCAGAGACCCAGTACTTC. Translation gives CASSPGLAGGPETQYF.

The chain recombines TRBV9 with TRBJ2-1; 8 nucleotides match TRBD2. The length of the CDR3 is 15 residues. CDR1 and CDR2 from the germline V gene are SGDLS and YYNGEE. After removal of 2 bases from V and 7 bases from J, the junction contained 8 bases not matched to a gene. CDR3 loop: CASSVQAGARNEQFF. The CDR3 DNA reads TGTGCCAGCAGCGTCCAAGCGGGAGCGAGGAATGAGCAGTTCTTC.